The clone carrying this T cell receptor beta chain was observed a single time. Its antigen is not known. It was at deep level that the assay was run. The assay was immunoSEQ multiplex PCR, and TCRdb's table has in-frame clones only and misses some. The table records approximately 1.5 million clones, approximately 98.5% of them present only once. These data originate in a study of shared clonotypes between healthy human individuals. At the level of the study: Donors consisted of two women and a few men between 18 and 49.

V was clipped by 7 bases and J by 0 bases, with 14 bases between them. The CDR3 sequence is 15 residues long. Germline values: CDR1 KGHSH, CDR2 LQKENI. Study results and caveats: Blood was the sole source, and tissue repertoires probably differ.

The chain couples TRBV18 to TRBJ2-3, with no clear D. The clonotype comes from a man aged 25 to 40 in good health. What was sequenced was naive CD4+ T cells sorted from blood. The subset here: CD45RA+ positively selected. CDR3 in DNA: TGTGCCAGCTTCACCCGACGGCCTAGCACAGATACGCAGTATTTT. Translation gives CASFTRRPSTDTQYF.